The 14 T cell receptor beta chains in this list originate from one sample, sequenced in a study of T cells after yellow fever vaccination. TCRdb ran MiXCR on the 5' RACE reads and lists one entry per CDR3 protein. The data show around 600,000 distinct CDR3 sequences, more than 9% seen once. Here the sequenced sample was PBMCs, taken on the day of the yellow fever booster vaccination. The source of these receptors is a man aged 25 to 45 who received the YFV17D yellow fever vaccine.

This chain joins TRBV30 and TRBJ2-3, with 10 bases aligning to TRBD2. The CDR3 runs to 14 residues. With V trimmed by 8 bases and J by 2 bases, 7 bases remained unmatched. Germline V CDR1 and CDR2: GTSNPN, SVGIG (reference sequence). The CDR3 sequence: CAGTLAGITDTQYF. In DNA, the CDR3 is TGTGCCGGTACACTAGCGGGGATCACAGATACGCAGTATTTT.

This clonotype was seen a handful of times. This chain links TRBV4-2 with TRBJ2-7; no reliable D call. Germline-derived CDR1 and CDR2 are LGHNA and YNFKEQ. This CDR3 is built from 16 residues. The ends were cut back, 0 bases at V and 2 bases at J, with 14 bases in the middle. CDR3 DNA sequence: TGTGCCAGCAGCCAAGAATCGGGCAGCAACACCTACGAGCAGTACTTC. This codes for CASSQESGSNTYEQYF.

V is TRBV27 and J is TRBJ2-1; D possibly corresponds to TRBD2 (6 bases). The CDR3 covers 17 residues. The germline V gene encodes CDR1 MNHEY and CDR2 SMNVEV (reference sequence). V was clipped by 3 bases and J by 9 bases, with 24 bases between them. DNA of the CDR3: TGTGCCAGCAGTTTTAGAGCCAGGGACCCCGCCGGGGGTGAGCAGTTCTTC. Residues: CASSFRARDPAGGEQFF.

This clonotype was observed a few times. The V call is TRBV7-9, the J call TRBJ1-1; no clear D gene. V gave up 3 bases and J gave up 1 base, with 12 bases separating them. Looked up from germline, CDR1 is SEHNR and CDR2 is FQNEAQ (reference sequence). The CDR3 loop spans 15 amino acids. CDR3 DNA: TGTGCCAGCAGCTTTATCCCGGGATGGAACACTGAAGCTTTCTTT. As protein: CASSFIPGWNTEAFF.

A few counts support this clonotype. V and J are TRBV5-1 and TRBJ1-1; 10 bases match TRBD1. The CDR3 is made up of 15 amino acids. CDR1 is SGHRS and CDR2 is YFSETQ in the germline V gene. With 0 bases clipped from V and 3 bases from J, the junction kept 2 bases outside the gene matches. CDR3 nucleotide sequence: TGCGCCAGCAGCTTGGTCGGGACAGGGGACACTGAAGCTTTCTTT. It codes for CASSLVGTGDTEAFF. The entire variable domain, with the rest obtained from reference TRBV5-1 and TRBJ1-1, is as follows: KAGVTQTPRYLIKTRGQQVTLSCSPISGHRSVSWYQQTPGQGLQFLFEYFSETQRNKGNFPGRFSGRQFSNSRSEMNVSTLELGDSALYLCASSLVGTGDTEAFFGQGTRLTVV.

The chain uses TRBV7-6 and TRBJ2-1; 11 positions match TRBD2. V was clipped by 1 base and J by 2 bases; unmatched bases: 4. The CDR3 is made up of 17 amino acids. Germline values: CDR1 SGHVS, CDR2 FNYEAQ. The CDR3 region is CASSLVATSGAYNEQFF. The CDR3 coding sequence is TGTGCCAGCAGCTTAGTAGCGACTAGCGGGGCCTACAATGAGCAGTTCTTC.

The chain joins TRBV20-1 to TRBJ2-1; 16 bases match TRBD2. V lost 8 bases to trimming and J lost 6 bases; unmatched junction nucleotides: 10. Germline loops: CDR1 DFQATT, CDR2 SNEGSKA (reference sequence). CDR3 length equals 16 residues. The CDR3 nucleotides read TGCAGTCCCAAGGGGACTAGCGGGAGGGCCCCCAATGAGCAGTTCTTC. This gives the protein CSPKGTSGRAPNEQFF.

This clonotype was counted a few times. This chain connects TRBV7-2 to TRBJ2-1; D gene uncertain. The V gene's germline CDR1 is SGHTA and CDR2 FQGNSA. Trimming cost V 5 bases and J 10 bases, with 21 bases left between them. The CDR3 spans 15 residues. The CDR3 bases are TGTGCCAGCAGCACACAAAGTCAAAGTAGAACGGAGCAGTTCTTC. It translates to CASSTQSQSRTEQFF.

This chain connects TRBV6-1 to TRBJ2-5, with 7 bases fitting TRBD1. J gave up 3 bases and V 6 bases, and 4 bases lay outside the gene matches. Germline CDR1 reads MNHNS; CDR2 reads SASEGT. The CDR3 has 13 residues. CDR3 sequence reads: CASRTGTEETQYF. CDR3 coding DNA: TGTGCCAGCAGGACCGGGACAGAAGAGACCCAGTACTTC.

CDR3 protein: CASSIFGLAETDTQYF. DNA of the CDR3: TGTGCCAGTAGTATCTTCGGGCTAGCGGAAACAGATACGCAGTATTTT. The chain joins TRBV19 to TRBJ2-3, with 7 bases matching TRBD2. Germline-derived CDR1 and CDR2 are LNHDA and SQIVND (reference sequence). The CDR3 sequence is 16 residues long. With 3 bases clipped from V and 3 bases from J, the junction kept 9 bases outside the gene matches. Full variable domain (outside the CDR3, taken from reference TRBV19 and TRBJ2-3): DGGITQSPKYLFRKEGQNVTLSCEQNLNHDAMYWYRQDPGQGLRLIYYSQIVNDFQKGDIAEGYSVSREKKESFPLTVTSAQKNPTAFYLCASSIFGLAETDTQYFGPGTRLTVL.

This chain links TRBV20-1 with TRBJ2-1, with 10 nucleotides matching TRBD2. The length of the CDR3 is 15 residues. Per germline, CDR1 DFQATT and CDR2 SNEGSKA (reference sequence). V shed 5 bases and J 1 base; nucleotides not matched to a gene: 5. The CDR3: CSAFSGRRSYNEQFF. CDR3 DNA: TGCAGTGCTTTTAGCGGGAGGAGGTCCTACAATGAGCAGTTCTTC.

The chain employs TRBV19 and TRBJ2-2, with D perhaps given as TRBD1 or TRBD2 (5 bases each). The CDR3 loop spans 14 amino acids. V was cut by 5 bases and J by 4 bases, with 11 bases left in between. Germline CDR1 is LNHDA and CDR2 is SQIVND (reference sequence). The CDR3 sequence is CASSEGSGTGELFF. CDR3 nucleotides: TGTGCCAGTAGTGAGGGGAGTGGCACCGGGGAGCTGTTTTTT. Together with reference TRBV19 and TRBJ2-2, the CDR3 gives the full variable domain: DGGITQSPKYLFRKEGQNVTLSCEQNLNHDAMYWYRQDPGQGLRLIYYSQIVNDFQKGDIAEGYSVSREKKESFPLTVTSAQKNPTAFYLCASSEGSGTGELFFGEGSRLTVL.

The chain is built from TRBV2 and TRBJ2-3, with 9 bases matching TRBD2. Germline loops: CDR1 SNHLY, CDR2 FYNNEI. CDR3 size: 16 residues. J was trimmed by 3 bases and V by 4 bases; bases with no gene match: 8. CDR3 sequence: CASSGSGRLGTDTQYF. The CDR3 DNA reads as TGTGCCAGCAGTGGGAGCGGGAGGTTAGGAACAGATACGCAGTATTTT.

Notes on this clonotype: One end of the junction fails to match germline, which may point to a read error. The chain has TRBV2 and TRBJ2-1, with TRBD2 matching 13 bases. The V gene's germline CDR1 is SNHLY and CDR2 FYNNEI. The CDR3 runs 19 residues. The CDR3 region has the DNA TGTACCAGCAGTCCGCAAACCTTTCAAGGACTAGCGGGAGCTCGGGAGCAGTTCTTC. Protein sequence: CTSSPQTFQGLAGAREQFF.